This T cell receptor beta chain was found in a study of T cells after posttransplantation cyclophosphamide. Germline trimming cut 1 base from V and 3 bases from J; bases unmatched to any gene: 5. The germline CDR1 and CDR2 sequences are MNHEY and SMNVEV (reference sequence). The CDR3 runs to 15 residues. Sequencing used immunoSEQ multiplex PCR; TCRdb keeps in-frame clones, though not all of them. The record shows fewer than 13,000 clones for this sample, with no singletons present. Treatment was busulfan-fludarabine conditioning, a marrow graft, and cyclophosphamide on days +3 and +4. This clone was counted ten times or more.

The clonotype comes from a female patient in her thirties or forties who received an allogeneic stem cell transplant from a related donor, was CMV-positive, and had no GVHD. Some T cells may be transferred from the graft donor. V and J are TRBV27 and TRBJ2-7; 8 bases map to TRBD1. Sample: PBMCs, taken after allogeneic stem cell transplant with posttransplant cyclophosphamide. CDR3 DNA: TGTGCCAGCAGTTTATGGGGACAGGTGGGCTACGAGCAGTACTTC. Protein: CASSLWGQVGYEQYF.